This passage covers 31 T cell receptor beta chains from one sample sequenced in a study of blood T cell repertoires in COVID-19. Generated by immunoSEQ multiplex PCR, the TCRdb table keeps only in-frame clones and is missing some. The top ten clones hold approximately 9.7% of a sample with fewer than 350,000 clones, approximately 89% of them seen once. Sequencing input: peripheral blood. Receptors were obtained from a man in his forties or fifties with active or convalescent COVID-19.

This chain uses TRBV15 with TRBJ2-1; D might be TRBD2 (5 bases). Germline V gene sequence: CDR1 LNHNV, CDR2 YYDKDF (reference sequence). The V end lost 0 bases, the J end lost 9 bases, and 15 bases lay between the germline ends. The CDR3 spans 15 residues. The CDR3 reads CATSRDRGEGREQFF. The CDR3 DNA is TGTGCCACCAGCAGAGATCGGGGTGAGGGCCGTGAGCAGTTCTTC.

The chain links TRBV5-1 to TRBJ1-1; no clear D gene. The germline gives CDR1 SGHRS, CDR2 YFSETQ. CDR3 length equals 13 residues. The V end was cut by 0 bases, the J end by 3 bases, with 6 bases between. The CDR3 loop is CASSLAGYTEAFF. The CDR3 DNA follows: TGCGCCAGCAGCTTGGCCGGGTACACTGAAGCTTTCTTT.

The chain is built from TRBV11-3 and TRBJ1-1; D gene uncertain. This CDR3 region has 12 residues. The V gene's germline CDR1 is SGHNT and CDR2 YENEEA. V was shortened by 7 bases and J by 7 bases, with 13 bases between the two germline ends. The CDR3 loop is CASTSPGFEAFF. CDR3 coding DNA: TGTGCCAGCACTTCTCCGGGTTTTGAAGCTTTCTTT. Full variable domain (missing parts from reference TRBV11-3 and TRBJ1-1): EAGVVQSPRYKIIEKKQPVAFWCNPISGHNTLYWYLQNLGQGPELLIRYENEEAVDDSQLPKDRFSAERLKGVDSTLKIQPAELGDSAVYLCASTSPGFEAFFGQGTRLTVV.

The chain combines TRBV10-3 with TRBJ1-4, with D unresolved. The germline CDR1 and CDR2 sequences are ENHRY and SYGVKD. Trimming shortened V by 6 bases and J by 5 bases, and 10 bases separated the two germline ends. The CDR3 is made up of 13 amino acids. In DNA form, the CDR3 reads TGTGCCATCAGCGTCGGCGGGAATGAAAAACTGTTTTTT. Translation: CAISVGGNEKLFF.

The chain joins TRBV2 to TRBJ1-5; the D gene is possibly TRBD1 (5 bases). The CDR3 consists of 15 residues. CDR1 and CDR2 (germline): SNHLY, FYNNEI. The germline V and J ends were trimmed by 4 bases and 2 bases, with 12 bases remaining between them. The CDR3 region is CASSARRGGNQPQHF. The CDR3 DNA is TGTGCCAGCAGTGCCCGGCGGGGGGGCAATCAGCCCCAGCATTTT. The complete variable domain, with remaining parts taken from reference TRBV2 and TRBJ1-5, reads EPEVTQTPSHQVTQMGQEVILRCVPISNHLYFYWYRQILGQKVEFLVSFYNNEISEKSEIFDDQFSVERPDGSNFTLKIRSTKLEDSAMYFCASSARRGGNQPQHFGDGTRLSIL.

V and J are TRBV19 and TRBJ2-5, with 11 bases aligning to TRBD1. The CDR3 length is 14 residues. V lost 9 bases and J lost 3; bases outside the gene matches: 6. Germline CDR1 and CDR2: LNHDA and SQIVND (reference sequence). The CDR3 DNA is TGTGCCAGGCAGGGACAGGGGGAGAAAGAGACCCAGTACTTC. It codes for CARQGQGEKETQYF.

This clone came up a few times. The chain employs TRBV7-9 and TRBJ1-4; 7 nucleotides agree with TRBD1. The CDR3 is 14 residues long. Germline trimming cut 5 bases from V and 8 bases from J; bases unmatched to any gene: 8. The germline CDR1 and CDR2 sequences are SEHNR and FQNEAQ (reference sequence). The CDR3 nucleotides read TGTGCCAGCAGCCCCGGGACAGAGATAGAAAAACTGTTTTTT. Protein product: CASSPGTEIEKLFF.

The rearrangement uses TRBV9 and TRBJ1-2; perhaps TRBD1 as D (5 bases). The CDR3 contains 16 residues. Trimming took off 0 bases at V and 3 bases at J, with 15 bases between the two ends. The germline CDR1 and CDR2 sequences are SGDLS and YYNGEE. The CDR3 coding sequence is TGTGCCAGCAGCGTAGGGGGACTCAGGGTCGACTATGGCTACACCTTC. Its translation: CASSVGGLRVDYGYTF.

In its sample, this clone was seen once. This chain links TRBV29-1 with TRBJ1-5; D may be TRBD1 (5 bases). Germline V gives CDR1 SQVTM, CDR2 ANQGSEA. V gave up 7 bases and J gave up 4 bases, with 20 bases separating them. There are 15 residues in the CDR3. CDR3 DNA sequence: TGCAGCGCCCGGCGGCGGGGGACGCCTAATCAGCCCCAGCATTTT. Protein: CSARRRGTPNQPQHF.

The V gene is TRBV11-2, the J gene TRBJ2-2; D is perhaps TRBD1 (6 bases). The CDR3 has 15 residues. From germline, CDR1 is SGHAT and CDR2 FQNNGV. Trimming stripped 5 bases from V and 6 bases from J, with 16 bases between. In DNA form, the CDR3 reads TGTGCCAGCAGCCACACTGGACAGTTCCCCGGGGAGCTGTTTTTT. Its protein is CASSHTGQFPGELFF.

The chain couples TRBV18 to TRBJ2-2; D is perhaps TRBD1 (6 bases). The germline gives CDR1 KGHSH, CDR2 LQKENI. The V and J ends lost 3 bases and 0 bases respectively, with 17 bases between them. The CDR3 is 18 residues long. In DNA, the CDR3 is TGTGCCAGCTCACCTCCGGGACAACCGACCCCGAACACCGGGGAGCTGTTTTTT. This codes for CASSPPGQPTPNTGELFF. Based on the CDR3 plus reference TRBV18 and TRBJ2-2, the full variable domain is NAGVMQNPRHLVRRRGQEARLRCSPMKGHSHVYWYRQLPEEGLKFMVYLQKENIIDESGMPKERFSAEFPKEGPSILRIQQVVRGDSAAYFCASSPPGQPTPNTGELFFGEGSRLTVL.

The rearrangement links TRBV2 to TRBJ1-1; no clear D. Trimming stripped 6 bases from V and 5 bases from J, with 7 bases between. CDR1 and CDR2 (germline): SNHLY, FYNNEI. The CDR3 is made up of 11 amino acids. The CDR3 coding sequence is TGTGCCAGCAGCCCCCAGACTGAAGCTTTCTTT. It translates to CASSPQTEAFF.

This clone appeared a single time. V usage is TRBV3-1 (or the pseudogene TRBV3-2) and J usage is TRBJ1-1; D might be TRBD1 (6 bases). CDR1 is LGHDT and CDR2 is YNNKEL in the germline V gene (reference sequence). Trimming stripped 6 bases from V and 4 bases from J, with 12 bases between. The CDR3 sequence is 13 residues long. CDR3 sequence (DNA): TGTGCCAGCAGACAGGGTTGGAGCACTGAAGCTTTCTTT. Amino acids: CASRQGWSTEAFF.

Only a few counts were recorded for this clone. The CDR3 nucleotides read TGTGCCAGCAGCCAAAGGTGGACAGTACGGCTTAACACCGGGGAGCTGTTTTTT. This sequence encodes CASSQRWTVRLNTGELFF. The rearrangement uses TRBV3-1 (or the pseudogene TRBV3-2) and TRBJ2-2, with D possibly matching TRBD1 (6 bases). Trimming left V 2 bases short and J 2 bases short, with 18 bases between. From germline, CDR1 is LGHDT and CDR2 YNNKEL (reference sequence). The CDR3 contains 18 residues.

Here the CDR3 DNA reads TGTGCCAGCAGCAAAACAGGTCAAGGAAACATTCAGTACTTC. Encoded protein: CASSKTGQGNIQYF. The chain uses TRBV11-2 and TRBJ2-4; tentative D call: TRBD1 (5 bases). This CDR3 comprises 14 residues. Trimming left V 5 bases short and J 6 bases short, with 14 bases between. The germline V gene has CDR1 SGHAT and CDR2 FQNNGV.

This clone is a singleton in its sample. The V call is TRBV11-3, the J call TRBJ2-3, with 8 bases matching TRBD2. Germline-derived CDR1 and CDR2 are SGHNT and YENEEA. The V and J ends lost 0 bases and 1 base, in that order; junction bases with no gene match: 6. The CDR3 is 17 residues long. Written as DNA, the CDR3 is TGTGCCAGCAGCTTAGATCAAGCGGGAGATGGCACAGATACGCAGTATTTT. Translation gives CASSLDQAGDGTDTQYF.

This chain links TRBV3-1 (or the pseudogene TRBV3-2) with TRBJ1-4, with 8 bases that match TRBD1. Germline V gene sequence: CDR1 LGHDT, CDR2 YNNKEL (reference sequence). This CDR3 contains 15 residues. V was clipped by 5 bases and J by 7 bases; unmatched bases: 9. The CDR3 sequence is CASSARTGSFEKLFF. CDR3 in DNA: TGTGCCAGCAGCGCCCGGACAGGGAGCTTTGAAAAACTGTTTTTT.

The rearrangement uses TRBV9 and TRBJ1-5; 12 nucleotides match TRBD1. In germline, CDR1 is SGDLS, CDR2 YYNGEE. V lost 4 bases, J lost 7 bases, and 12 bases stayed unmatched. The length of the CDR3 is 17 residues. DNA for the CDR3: TGTGCCAGCAGCCCGGCCCCGGGACAGGGGGCAGGGCAGCCCCAGCATTTT. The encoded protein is CASSPAPGQGAGQPQHF.

CDR3 protein: CASSVAGGTDEQYF. CDR3 in DNA: TGTGCCAGCAGCGTAGCGGGGGGCACAGACGAGCAGTACTTC. The V gene is TRBV9, the J gene TRBJ2-7, with D possibly being TRBD2 (7 bases). The length of the CDR3 is 14 residues. Trimming removed 0 bases at V and 5 bases at J, with 12 bases between. CDR1 is SGDLS and CDR2 is YYNGEE in the germline V gene.

CDR3 sequence reads: CASSLSGPYGYTF. Here the CDR3 DNA reads TGTGCCAGCAGTTTATCGGGCCCGTATGGCTACACCTTC. V usage is TRBV27 and J usage is TRBJ1-2; D remains ambiguous. The CDR3 contains 13 residues. CDR1 and CDR2 (germline): MNHEY, SMNVEV (reference sequence). The germline V and J ends were trimmed by 0 bases and 5 bases, with 7 bases remaining between them.

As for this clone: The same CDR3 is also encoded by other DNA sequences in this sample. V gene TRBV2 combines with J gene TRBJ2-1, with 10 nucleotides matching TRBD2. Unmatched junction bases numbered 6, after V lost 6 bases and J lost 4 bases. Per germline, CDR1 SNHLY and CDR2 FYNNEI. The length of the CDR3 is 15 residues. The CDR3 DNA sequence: TGTGCCAGCAGATCGAGCGGGGGGGCTTACAATGAGCAGTTCTTC. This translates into CASRSSGGAYNEQFF.

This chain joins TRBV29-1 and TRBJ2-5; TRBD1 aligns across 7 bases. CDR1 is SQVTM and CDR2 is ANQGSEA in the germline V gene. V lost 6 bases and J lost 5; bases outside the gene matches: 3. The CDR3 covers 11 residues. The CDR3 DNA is TGCAGCGTGGACAGGCTTGAGACCCAGTACTTC. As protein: CSVDRLETQYF.

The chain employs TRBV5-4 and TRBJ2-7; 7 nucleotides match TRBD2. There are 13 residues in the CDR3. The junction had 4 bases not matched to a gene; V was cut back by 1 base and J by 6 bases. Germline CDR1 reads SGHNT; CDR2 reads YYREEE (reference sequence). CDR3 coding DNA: TGTGCCAGCAGCTTGTTAGCGGGCGCCGAGCAGTACTTC. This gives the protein CASSLLAGAEQYF.

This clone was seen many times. The CDR3 DNA reads as TGTGCCAGCAGTGTGGCTAGCAGGGGCGAGCAGTACTTC. Residues: CASSVASRGEQYF. This rearrangement joins TRBV2 to TRBJ2-7; tentative D call: TRBD1 (6 bases). The CDR3 has 13 residues. Germline values: CDR1 SNHLY, CDR2 FYNNEI. The germline V and J ends were trimmed by 4 bases and 6 bases, with 13 bases remaining between them.

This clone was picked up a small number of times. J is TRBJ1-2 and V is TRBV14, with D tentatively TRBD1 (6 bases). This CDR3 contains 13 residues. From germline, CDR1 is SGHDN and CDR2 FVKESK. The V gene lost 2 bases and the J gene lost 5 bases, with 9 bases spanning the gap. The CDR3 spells CASSQIQGYGYTF. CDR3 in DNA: TGTGCCAGCAGCCAAATCCAGGGGTATGGCTACACCTTC.

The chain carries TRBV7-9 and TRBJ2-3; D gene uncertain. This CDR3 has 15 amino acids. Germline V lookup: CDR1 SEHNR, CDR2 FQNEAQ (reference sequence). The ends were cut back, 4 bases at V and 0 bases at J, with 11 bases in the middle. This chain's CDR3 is CASSSGRASTDTQYF. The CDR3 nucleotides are TGTGCCAGCAGCTCGGGTAGAGCTAGCACAGATACGCAGTATTTT. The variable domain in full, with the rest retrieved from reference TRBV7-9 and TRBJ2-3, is DTGVSQNPRHKITKRGQNVTFRCDPISEHNRLYWYRQTLGQGPEFLTYFQNEAQLEKSRLLSDRFSAERPKGSFSTLEIQRTEQGDSAMYLCASSSGRASTDTQYFGPGTRLTVL.

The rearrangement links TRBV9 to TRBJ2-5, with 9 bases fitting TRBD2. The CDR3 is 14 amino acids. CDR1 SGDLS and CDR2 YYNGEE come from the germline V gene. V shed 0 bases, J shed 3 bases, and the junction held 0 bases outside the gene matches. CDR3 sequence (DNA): TGTGCCAGCAGCGTAGCTAGCGGGAAAGAGACCCAGTACTTC. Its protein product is CASSVASGKETQYF.

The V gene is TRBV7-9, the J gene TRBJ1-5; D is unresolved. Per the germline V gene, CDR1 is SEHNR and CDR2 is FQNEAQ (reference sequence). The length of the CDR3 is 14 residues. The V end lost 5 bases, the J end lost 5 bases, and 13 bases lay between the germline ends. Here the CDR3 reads CASSPVSVDQPQHF. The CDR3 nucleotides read TGTGCCAGCAGCCCGGTCAGCGTGGATCAGCCCCAGCATTTT.

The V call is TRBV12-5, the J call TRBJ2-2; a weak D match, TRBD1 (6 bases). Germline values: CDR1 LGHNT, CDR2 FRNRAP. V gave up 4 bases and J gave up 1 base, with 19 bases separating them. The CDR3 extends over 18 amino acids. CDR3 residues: CASGWPGAGSQNTGELFF. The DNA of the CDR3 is TGTGCTAGTGGTTGGCCAGGGGCAGGGTCCCAGAACACCGGGGAGCTGTTTTTT. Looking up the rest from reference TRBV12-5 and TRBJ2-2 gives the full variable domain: DARVTQTPRHKVTEMGQEVTMRCQPILGHNTVFWYRQTMMQGLELLAYFRNRAPLDDSGMPKDRFSAEMPDATLATLKIQPSEPRDSAVYFCASGWPGAGSQNTGELFFGEGSRLTVL.

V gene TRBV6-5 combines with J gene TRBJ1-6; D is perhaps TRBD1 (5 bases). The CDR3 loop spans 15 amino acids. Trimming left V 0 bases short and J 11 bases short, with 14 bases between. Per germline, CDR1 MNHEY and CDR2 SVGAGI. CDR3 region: CASSYSGGSGAPLHF. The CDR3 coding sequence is TGTGCCAGCAGTTACTCGGGGGGGAGTGGAGCACCCCTCCACTTT.

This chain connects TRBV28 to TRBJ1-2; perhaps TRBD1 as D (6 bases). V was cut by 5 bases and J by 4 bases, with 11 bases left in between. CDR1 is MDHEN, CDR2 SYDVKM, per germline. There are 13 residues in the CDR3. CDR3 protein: CASSPGGPYGYTF. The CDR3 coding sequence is TGTGCCAGCAGTCCTGGGGGCCCCTATGGCTACACCTTC.